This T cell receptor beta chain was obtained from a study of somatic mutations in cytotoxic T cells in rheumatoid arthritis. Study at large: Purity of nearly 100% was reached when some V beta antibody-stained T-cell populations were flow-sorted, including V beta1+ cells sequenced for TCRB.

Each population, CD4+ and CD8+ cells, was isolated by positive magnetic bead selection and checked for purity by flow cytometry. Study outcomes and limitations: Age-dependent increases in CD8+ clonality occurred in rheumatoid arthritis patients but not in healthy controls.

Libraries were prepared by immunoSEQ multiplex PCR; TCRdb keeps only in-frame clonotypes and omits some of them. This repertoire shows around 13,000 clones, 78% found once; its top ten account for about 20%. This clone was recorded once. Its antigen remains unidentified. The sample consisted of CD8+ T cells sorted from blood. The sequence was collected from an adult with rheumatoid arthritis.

CDR3 bases: TGTGCCAGCGTGGGCGTATTGAACACTGAAGCTTTCTTT. Amino acids: CASVGVLNTEAFF. The V and J genes are TRBV7-6 and TRBJ1-1; D is unresolved. V was clipped by 8 bases and J by 0 bases, with 10 bases between them. The CDR3 sequence is 13 residues long. Germline V gene data show CDR1 as SGHVS and CDR2 as FNYEAQ.